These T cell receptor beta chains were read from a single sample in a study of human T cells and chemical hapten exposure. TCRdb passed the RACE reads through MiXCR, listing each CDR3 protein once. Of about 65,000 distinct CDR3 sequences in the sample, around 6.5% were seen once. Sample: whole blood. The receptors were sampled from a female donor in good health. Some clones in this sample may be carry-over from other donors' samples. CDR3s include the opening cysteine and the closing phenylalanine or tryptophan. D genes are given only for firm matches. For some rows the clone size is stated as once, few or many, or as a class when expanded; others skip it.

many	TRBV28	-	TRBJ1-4	CASTTIYDEKLFF	TGTGCCAGCACAACAATTTACGACGAAAAACTGTTTTTT
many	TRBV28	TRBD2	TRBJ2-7	CASSSQTLAGNEQYF	TGTGCCAGCAGTTCCCAAACCCTAGCGGGTAACGAGCAGTACTTC
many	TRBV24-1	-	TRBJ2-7	CATRRGPHTYEQYF	TGTGCCACCAGAAGAGGACCCCATACCTACGAGCAGTACTTC
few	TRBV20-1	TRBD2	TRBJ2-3	CSASGRETDTQYF	TGCAGTGCTAGCGGGAGGGAGACAGATACGCAGTATTTT
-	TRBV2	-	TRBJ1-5	CASSDGIFASNQPQHF	TGTGCCAGCAGTGATGGCATCTTCGCGAGCAATCAGCCCCAGCATTTT
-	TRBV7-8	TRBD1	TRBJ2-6	CASSFVGRGHGANVLTF	TGTGCCAGCAGCTTCGTAGGCAGGGGGCATGGGGCCAACGTCCTGACTTTC
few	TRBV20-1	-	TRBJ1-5	CSARQVNQPQHF	TGCAGTGCTAGACAGGTTAATCAGCCCCAGCATTTT
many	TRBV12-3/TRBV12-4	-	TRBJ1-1	CASNVGGAEAFF	TGTGCCAGCAACGTAGGGGGAGCTGAAGCTTTCTTT
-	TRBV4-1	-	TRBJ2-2	CASSQGGLPGTGELFF	TGCGCCAGCAGCCAAGGGGGACTTCCCGGCACCGGGGAGCTGTTTTTT
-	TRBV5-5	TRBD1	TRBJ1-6	CASRRTGSSPLHF	TGTGCCAGCAGACGGACAGGATCTTCACCCCTCCACTTT
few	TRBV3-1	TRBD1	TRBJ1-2	CASSQGDGATGGGYTF	TGTGCCAGCAGCCAAGGGGACGGTGCGACAGGGGGAGGCTACACCTTC
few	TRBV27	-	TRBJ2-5	CASSPTRVETQYF	TGTGCCAGCAGTCCTACCAGGGTAGAGACCCAGTACTTC
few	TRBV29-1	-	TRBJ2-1	CSVEVEETDAFNEQFF	TGCAGCGTTGAAGTAGAAGAGACGGACGCTTTCAATGAGCAGTTCTTC
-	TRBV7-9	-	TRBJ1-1	CASSSTLGVSGLAEAFF	TGTGCCAGCAGCTCCACCCTAGGAGTTTCGGGACTCGCTGAAGCTTTCTTT
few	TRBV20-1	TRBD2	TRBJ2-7	CSARGRATSGSLDEQYF	TGCAGTGCTAGGGGAAGGGCGACTAGCGGGAGTTTGGACGAGCAGTACTTC
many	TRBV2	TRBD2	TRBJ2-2	CASGTRSAGELFF	TGTGCCAGCGGGACTAGGTCGGCCGGGGAGCTGTTTTTT
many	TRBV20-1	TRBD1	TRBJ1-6	CSARGLQGASYNSPLHF	TGCAGTGCTAGGGGTCTACAGGGGGCCAGTTATAATTCACCCCTCCACTTT
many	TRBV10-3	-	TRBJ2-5	CAISESLQETQYF	TGTGCCATCAGTGAGTCGTTACAAGAGACCCAGTACTTC
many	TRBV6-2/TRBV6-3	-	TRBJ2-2	CASRPTTLREELFF	TGTGCCAGCAGGCCGACCACACTTAGGGAGGAGCTGTTTTTT
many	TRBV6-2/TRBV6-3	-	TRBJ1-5	CASHLDGISNSNQPQHF	TGTGCCAGCCACTTGGACGGGATTTCTAATAGCAATCAGCCCCAGCATTTT
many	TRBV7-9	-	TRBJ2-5	CASSLSLETQYF	TGTGCCAGCAGCTTAAGCTTGGAGACCCAGTACTTC
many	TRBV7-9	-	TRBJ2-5	CASSLVVAVQETQYF	TGTGCCAGCAGCTTAGTAGTAGCGGTCCAAGAGACCCAGTACTTC
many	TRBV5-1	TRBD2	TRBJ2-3	CASSPAGLAGADTQYF	TGCGCCAGCAGCCCGGCGGGACTAGCGGGAGCAGATACGCAGTATTTT
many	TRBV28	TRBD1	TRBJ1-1	CVSRLQGALENTEAFF	TGTGTCAGCAGGCTCCAGGGGGCCTTAGAGAACACTGAAGCTTTCTTT
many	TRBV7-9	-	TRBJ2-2	CASSPLGGAATGELFF	TGTGCCAGCAGCCCCCTAGGCGGGGCGGCCACCGGGGAGCTGTTTTTT
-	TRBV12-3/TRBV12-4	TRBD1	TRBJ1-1	CASGSPGGAFSDTEAFF	TGTGCCAGCGGTTCTCCAGGGGGCGCGTTTTCAGACACTGAAGCTTTCTTT
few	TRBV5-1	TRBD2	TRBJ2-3	CASSPPTGAGGTDTQYF	TGCGCCAGCAGCCCTCCCACGGGTGCGGGGGGCACAGATACGCAGTATTTT
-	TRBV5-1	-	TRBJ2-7	CASSFPGASYEQYF	TGCGCCAGCAGCTTTCCAGGGGCTTCCTACGAGCAGTACTTC
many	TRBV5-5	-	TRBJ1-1	CASSLDVGGPEAFF	TGTGCCAGCAGCTTGGATGTAGGGGGACCTGAAGCTTTCTTT
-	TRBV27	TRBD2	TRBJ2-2	CASSLLLRGSTGELFF	TGTGCCAGCAGTTTATTGCTTCGCGGGAGTACCGGGGAGCTGTTTTTT
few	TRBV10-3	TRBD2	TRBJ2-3	CAARSPTGATDLTSGTSTDTQYF	TGTGCCGCCAGAAGCCCGACAGGCGCCACGGACTTAACTAGCGGTACTAGCACAGATACGCAGTATTTT
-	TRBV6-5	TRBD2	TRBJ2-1	CASSYSGTSGYNEQFF	TGTGCCAGCAGTTACTCTGGGACTAGCGGTTACAATGAGCAGTTCTTC
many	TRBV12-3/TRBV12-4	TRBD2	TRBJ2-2	CASSSRGRGSPRELFF	TGTGCCAGCAGTTCCCGTGGTCGCGGGAGTCCCCGGGAGCTGTTTTTT
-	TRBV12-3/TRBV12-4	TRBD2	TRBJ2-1	CASRGLADNEQFF	TGTGCCAGCCGGGGACTAGCGGATAATGAGCAGTTCTTC
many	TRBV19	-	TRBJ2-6	CASSKNRAGANVLTF	TGTGCCAGTAGTAAAAACAGGGCTGGGGCCAACGTCCTGACTTTC
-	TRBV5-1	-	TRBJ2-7	CASRPPEGGVYEQYF	TGCGCCAGCAGACCACCGGAGGGCGGGGTCTACGAGCAGTACTTC
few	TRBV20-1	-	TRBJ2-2	CSASLVPNTGELFF	TGCAGTGCTAGTCTTGTCCCGAACACCGGGGAGCTGTTTTTT
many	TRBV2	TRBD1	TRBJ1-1	CASVMTGGSTEAFF	TGTGCCAGCGTTATGACAGGGGGAAGCACTGAAGCTTTCTTT
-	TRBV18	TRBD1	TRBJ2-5	CASSRTQGAAETQYF	TGTGCCAGCTCACGCACTCAGGGGGCGGCGGAGACCCAGTACTTC
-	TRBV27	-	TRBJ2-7	CASSLGLPYEQYF	TGTGCCAGCAGTTTAGGGTTACCCTACGAGCAGTACTTC
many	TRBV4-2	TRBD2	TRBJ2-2	CASSLVAGTVSGELFF	TGTGCCAGCAGCCTGGTAGCGGGAACGGTGAGCGGGGAGCTGTTTTTT
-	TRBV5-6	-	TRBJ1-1	CASSFSGGGRTEAFF	TGTGCCAGCAGCTTCTCGGGCGGGGGAAGAACTGAAGCTTTCTTT
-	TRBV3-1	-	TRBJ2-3	CASSQVVDTQYF	TGTGCCAGCAGCCAAGTGGTAGATACGCAGTATTTT
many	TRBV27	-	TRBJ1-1	CASRPADRREAFF	TGTGCCAGCAGACCTGCTGACAGGCGGGAAGCTTTCTTT
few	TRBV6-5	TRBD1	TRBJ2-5	CASKTGGRAETQYF	TGTGCCAGTAAAACAGGGGGGCGCGCAGAGACCCAGTACTTC
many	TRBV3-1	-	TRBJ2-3	CATSTGQATDTQYF	TGTGCCACCTCAACGGGGCAGGCAACAGATACGCAGTATTTT
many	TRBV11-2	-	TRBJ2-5	CASSLAGRTETQYF	TGTGCCAGCAGCTTAGCCGGGCGGACAGAGACCCAGTACTTC
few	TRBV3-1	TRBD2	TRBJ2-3	CASSRETSGTDTQYF	TGTGCCAGCAGCCGGGAGACTAGCGGCACAGATACGCAGTATTTT
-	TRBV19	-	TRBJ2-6	CASSPRSGANVLTF	TGTGCCAGTAGTCCCAGATCTGGGGCCAACGTCCTGACTTTC
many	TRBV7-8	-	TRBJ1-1	CASSLGGGTEAFF	TGTGCCAGCAGCTTAGGAGGGGGCACTGAAGCTTTCTTT
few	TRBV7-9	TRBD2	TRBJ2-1	CASSPTTSFSYNEQFF	TGTGCCAGCAGTCCGACGACTAGCTTCTCCTACAATGAGCAGTTCTTC
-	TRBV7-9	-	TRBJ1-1	CASSIDWNTEAFF	TGTGCCAGCAGCATAGACTGGAACACTGAAGCTTTCTTT
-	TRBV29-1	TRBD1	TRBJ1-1	CSVGDRGNTEAFF	TGCAGCGTTGGAGACAGGGGGAACACTGAAGCTTTCTTT
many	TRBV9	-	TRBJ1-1	CASSLLLDTEAFF	TGTGCCAGCAGTCTTTTGTTGGACACTGAAGCTTTCTTT
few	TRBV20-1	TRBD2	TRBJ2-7	CSATPSMAGVSYEQYF	TGCAGTGCTACCCCCTCGATGGCGGGGGTATCCTACGAGCAGTACTTC
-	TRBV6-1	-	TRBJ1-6	CASVSRTTGNSPLHF	TGTGCCAGTGTATCTCGGACAACGGGGAATTCACCCCTCCACTTT
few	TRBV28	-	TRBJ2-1	CASSLGRTRFNEQFF	TGTGCCAGCAGTTTGGGCCGCACCAGGTTCAATGAGCAGTTCTTC
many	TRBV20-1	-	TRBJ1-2	CSASGTNYGYTF	TGCAGTGCTTCCGGGACAAACTATGGCTACACCTTC
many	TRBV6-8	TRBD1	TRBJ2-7	CASNYRGWCEQYF	TGTGCCAGCAACTACAGGGGGTGGTGCGAGCAGTACTTC